This TCR beta chain came from a study of blood T cell repertoires in COVID-19. Study-level information: Material from acute and convalescent COVID-19 was sourced from the United States, Italy and Spain. T cells, B-cell-depleted T cells, or PBMCs provided the cDNA or gDNA that served as material.

Source study methods: Researchers report that nucleated cell counts were estimated from reference gene primer amplification. Here immunoSEQ multiplex PCR was the method, and the copy in TCRdb shows in-frame clones only, minus some. The DNA gave D and trimming, while V, J and clone size come from that table. The sample shows some 70,000 clones, approximately 87% of them seen only once. Germline lookup yields CDR1 KGHSH and CDR2 LQKENI. This CDR3 region has 15 residues. V dropped 9 bases and J dropped 4 bases, with 21 bases sitting between them. The sequencing input was peripheral blood. The sequence was collected from a man aged 50-60 years with active COVID-19. This chain links TRBV18 with TRBJ2-5; TRBD2 might be the D (6 bases). CDR3 amino acids: CASRPMRSAGETQYF. The DNA of the CDR3 is TGTGCCAGTCGACCAATGCGGTCAGCGGGAGAGACCCAGTACTTC.